These 32 T cell receptor beta chains originate from one sample sequenced in a study of T cells after yellow fever vaccination. Each CDR3 protein is one row after TCRdb ran MiXCR on the 5' RACE reads. Of 500,000 to 650,000 distinct CDR3 sequences in the sample, roughly 13% were seen once. The sample consisted of PBMCs, taken on the day of the yellow fever booster vaccination. These TCRs come from a man aged 30 to 45 who received the YFV17D yellow fever vaccine.

The rearrangement links TRBV7-8 to TRBJ1-5, with no clear D. This CDR3 comprises 14 residues. Germline V lookup: CDR1 SGHVS, CDR2 FQNEAQ. Trimming shortened V by 5 bases and J by 2 bases, and 10 bases separated the two germline ends. This chain's CDR3 is CASSPALGNQPQHF. CDR3 coding DNA: TGTGCCAGCAGCCCAGCGCTCGGCAATCAGCCCCAGCATTTT. The entire variable domain, with the rest obtained from reference TRBV7-8 and TRBJ1-5, is as follows: GAGVSQSPRYKVAKRGQDVALRCDPISGHVSLFWYQQALGQGPEFLTYFQNEAQLDKSGLPSDRFFAERPEGSVSTLKIQRTQQEDSAVYLCASSPALGNQPQHFGDGTRLSIL.

The chain carries TRBV5-5 and TRBJ1-5; 7 bases are shared with TRBD1. CDR1 and CDR2 from the germline V gene are SGHKS and YYEKEE (reference sequence). The V gene end was trimmed by 4 bases and the J gene end by 9 bases; junction bases not matched to a gene: 10. This CDR3 is built from 14 residues. The CDR3 spells CASSPGQETRPQHF. The CDR3, as DNA: TGTGCCAGCAGCCCTGGACAGGAAACACGGCCCCAGCATTTT.

The rearrangement joins TRBV18 to TRBJ2-7; perhaps TRBD2 as D (6 bases). The CDR3 length is 13 residues. The V end was cut by 2 bases, the J end by 6 bases, with 11 bases between. Germline CDR1 is KGHSH and CDR2 is LQKENI. CDR3 amino acids: CASSPSRDSEQYF. Written as DNA, the CDR3 is TGTGCCAGCTCACCATCCAGGGACTCCGAGCAGTACTTC.

This clonotype was seen repeatedly, ten times or more. V and J are TRBV5-1 and TRBJ2-3; the match to TRBD1 covers 7 bases. Germline V gives CDR1 SGHRS, CDR2 YFSETQ. This CDR3 is built from 16 residues. Trimming took 4 bases from V and 0 from J; bases not matched to a gene: 8. The CDR3 loop reads CASSLSPGQSTDTQYF. The DNA of the CDR3 is TGCGCCAGCAGCCTCTCGCCGGGACAGAGCACAGATACGCAGTATTTT.

The gene calls are TRBV28 and TRBJ1-3, with D uncertain. V lost 7 bases, J lost 5 bases, and 21 bases lay in between. Germline V lookup: CDR1 MDHEN, CDR2 SYDVKM. The CDR3 is made up of 16 amino acids. The CDR3 reads CASIEDGAWGRNTIYF. CDR3 nucleotides: TGTGCCAGCATCGAGGACGGCGCGTGGGGTCGAAACACCATATATTTT. Complete variable domain (other parts from reference TRBV28 and TRBJ1-3): DVKVTQSSRYLVKRTGEKVFLECVQDMDHENMFWYRQDPGLGLRLIYFSYDVKMKEKGDIPEGYSVSREKKERFSLILESASTNQTSMYLCASIEDGAWGRNTIYFGEGSWLTVV.

This clonotype has only a few counts. The chain has TRBV6-1 and TRBJ2-1; the match to TRBD2 covers 10 bases. V lost 5 bases and J lost 8; bases outside the gene matches: 9. Germline V gene lookup returns CDR1 MNHNS and CDR2 SASEGT. This CDR3 has 15 residues. CDR3 protein: CASSPLAGDGDEQFF. The CDR3 bases are TGTGCCAGCAGTCCCCTAGCGGGGGATGGCGATGAGCAGTTCTTC.

The rearrangement joins TRBV27 to TRBJ1-5, with 7 bases fitting TRBD1. This CDR3 region has 15 residues. Trimming removed 5 bases from V and 2 bases from J; junction bases left unmatched: 6. Germline CDR1 and CDR2: MNHEY and SMNVEV (reference sequence). The CDR3 protein is CASSLRTGGNQPQHF. The CDR3 bases are TGTGCCAGCAGTCTAAGGACAGGCGGCAATCAGCCCCAGCATTTT.

V is TRBV12-3 or TRBV12-4 and J is TRBJ1-2; D unresolved. V gave up 4 bases and J gave up 8 bases, with 14 bases separating them. The CDR3 runs to 13 residues. The CDR3 sequence is CASSSLKVRGYTF. The CDR3, as DNA: TGTGCCAGCAGTTCCCTAAAGGTTCGGGGCTACACCTTC.

This clonotype was counted a few times. The V and J genes are TRBV11-3 and TRBJ2-3; 9 bases line up with TRBD1. The CDR3 runs 15 residues. Germline V lookup: CDR1 SGHNT, CDR2 YENEEA. V was pared by 5 bases and J by 1 base, with 4 bases of the junction left unmatched. The CDR3 sequence is CASSIRTGGTDTQYF. The CDR3, as DNA: TGTGCCAGCAGCATTCGGACAGGGGGCACAGATACGCAGTATTTT.

This clonotype was detected many times. The chain employs TRBV25-1 and TRBJ2-3; D is possibly TRBD1 (5 bases). The length of the CDR3 is 11 residues. The V end was cut by 6 bases, the J end by 7 bases, with 8 bases between. CDR1 and CDR2 from the germline V gene are MGHDK and SYGVNS. CDR3 nucleotides: TGTGCCAGCAGAAGGGGCTATACGCAGTATTTT. Its translation is CASRRGYTQYF.

This rearrangement joins TRBV7-7 to TRBJ2-1, with 12 bases identical to TRBD1. The length of the CDR3 is 17 residues. Germline V gene data show CDR1 as SSHAT and CDR2 as FNYEAQ (reference sequence). Trimming at V came to 1 base and at J to 8 bases, leaving 9 bases not matched to a gene. Written as DNA, the CDR3 is TGTGCCAGCAGCTTAGGGCTTGGGACAGGGGGCCGGGATGAGCAGTTCTTC. Its protein product is CASSLGLGTGGRDEQFF.

The chain links TRBV6-1 to TRBJ1-6; no clear D gene. With 6 bases removed from V and 5 bases from J, the gap between germline ends came to 11 bases. CDR1 is MNHNS, CDR2 SASEGT, per germline. This CDR3 is built from 14 residues. This chain's CDR3 is CASRVIGNNSPLHF. The CDR3 bases are TGTGCCAGCAGAGTCATTGGAAATAATTCACCCCTCCACTTT.

This clonotype showed up many times. The CDR3 loop is CAISESTGGALSTQYF. CDR3 nucleotide sequence: TGTGCCATCAGTGAGTCGACGGGCGGGGCCCTATCTACGCAGTATTTT. This sequence joins TRBV10-3 and TRBJ2-3, with a possible D match to TRBD2 (6 bases). The germline V gene has CDR1 ENHRY and CDR2 SYGVKD. V was cut by 0 bases and J by 8 bases, with 18 bases left in between. The CDR3 spans 16 residues.

This clonotype was counted a few times. The rearrangement links TRBV5-4 to TRBJ2-5; D assignment may be TRBD1 or TRBD2 (6 bases each). V shed 2 bases and J shed 1 base, with 18 bases lying between them. Germline CDR1 and CDR2: SGHNT and YYREEE (reference sequence). CDR3 length: 17 amino acids. CDR3 in amino acids: CASSFLRGMRGQETQYF. The CDR3 coding sequence is TGTGCCAGCAGCTTTCTAAGGGGGATGCGGGGCCAAGAGACCCAGTACTTC.

In this sample, this clonotype turned up a few times. The V and J genes are TRBV24-1 and TRBJ1-5; no firm D call. The CDR3 extends over 15 amino acids. Germline lookup yields CDR1 KGHDR and CDR2 SFDVKD. The V gene lost 3 bases and the J gene lost 4 bases, with 12 bases spanning the gap. The CDR3 nucleotides are TGTGCCACCAGTGATCCCGGGTCCTCAAATCAGCCCCAGCATTTT. It is translated as CATSDPGSSNQPQHF.

This clonotype occurred a few times. The rearrangement links TRBV20-1 to TRBJ2-1; D not certain. Trimming took off 6 bases at V and 5 bases at J, with 5 bases between the two ends. Germline lookup yields CDR1 DFQATT and CDR2 SNEGSKA (reference sequence). The CDR3 loop spans 10 amino acids. Here the CDR3 DNA reads TGCAGTGCGTCCAACAATGAGCAGTTCTTC. Protein sequence: CSASNNEQFF.

This clonotype was seen a few times. The J gene is TRBJ2-2, the V gene TRBV7-9; 7 bases map to TRBD2. Germline lookup yields CDR1 SEHNR and CDR2 FQNEAQ (reference sequence). With 2 bases clipped from V and 5 bases from J, the junction kept 5 bases outside the gene matches. This CDR3 has 15 amino acids. The CDR3 reads CASSLSGGMTGELFF. Here the CDR3 DNA reads TGTGCCAGCAGCTTATCGGGGGGTATGACCGGGGAGCTGTTTTTT. The full variable domain, in which reference TRBV7-9 and TRBJ2-2 provide the parts outside the CDR3, is DTGVSQNPRHKITKRGQNVTFRCDPISEHNRLYWYRQTLGQGPEFLTYFQNEAQLEKSRLLSDRFSAERPKGSFSTLEIQRTEQGDSAMYLCASSLSGGMTGELFFGEGSRLTVL.

This clonotype was recorded at least ten times. The germline gene is not matched at one end of the junction; a read error may be the cause. The V and J genes are TRBV20-1 and TRBJ1-6, with 7 bases identical to TRBD1. The CDR3 contains 16 residues. CDR1 and CDR2 (germline): DFQATT, SNEGSKA (reference sequence). The CDR3 spells CSAGDRAGTYNSPLHF. The CDR3 region has the DNA TGCAGTGCTGGAGACAGGGCGGGCACCTATAATTCACCCCTCCACTTT.

The chain uses TRBV6-1 and TRBJ2-7; 8 bases agree with TRBD1. This CDR3 spans 13 amino acids. V lost 10 bases and J lost 3; bases outside the gene matches: 8. Germline CDR1 and CDR2: MNHNS and SASEGT. In DNA, the CDR3 is TGTGCCACGCGTACTGGACAGGGCTACGAGCAGTACTTC. It codes for CATRTGQGYEQYF.

This clonotype turned up a few times. This chain joins TRBV4-3 and TRBJ2-1, with TRBD1 matching over 8 bases. The CDR3 has 16 residues. Trimming at V came to 4 bases and at J to 7 bases, leaving 12 bases not matched to a gene. Per the germline V gene, CDR1 is LGHNA and CDR2 is YSLEER. CDR3 DNA sequence: TGCGCCAGCAGCCCTCTCGGAACAGGGGGAGAGAATGAGCAGTTCTTC. This encodes CASSPLGTGGENEQFF.

In this sample, this clonotype turned up a few times. The V gene is TRBV24-1, the J gene TRBJ2-7, with 11 nucleotides matching TRBD1. CDR1 and CDR2 from the germline V gene are KGHDR and SFDVKD. This CDR3 contains 16 residues. V trimming: 3 bases; J trimming: 5 bases; junction bases outside the gene matches: 8. The CDR3 DNA follows: TGTGCCACCAGTGATGCCACCGGGACAGGGGGAAACGAGCAGTACTTC. Amino acid sequence: CATSDATGTGGNEQYF.

The chain has TRBV6-2 or TRBV6-3 and TRBJ1-1, with 7 bases lining up with TRBD1. The CDR3 contains 13 residues. CDR1 is MNHEY and CDR2 is SVGEGT in the germline V gene. With 10 bases clipped from V and 1 base from J, the junction kept 6 bases outside the gene matches. CDR3 region: CANQQGPNTEAFF. Here the CDR3 DNA reads TGTGCCAACCAACAGGGGCCGAACACTGAAGCTTTCTTT.

The chain uses TRBV5-5 and TRBJ2-7; 7 bases align to TRBD1. This CDR3 spans 16 amino acids. V lost 2 bases to trimming and J lost 6 bases; unmatched junction nucleotides: 14. CDR1 is SGHKS, CDR2 YYEKEE, per germline (reference sequence). In DNA form, the CDR3 reads TGTGCCAGCAGCTTCCCCCCCGGACAGGAGTCTGCCGAGCAGTACTTC. Protein sequence: CASSFPPGQESAEQYF.

This clonotype was counted between two and nine times. The rearrangement links TRBV11-3 to TRBJ2-1, with D tentatively TRBD1 or TRBD2 (6 bases each). The germline V and J ends were trimmed by 5 bases and 9 bases, with 14 bases remaining between them. The germline V gene has CDR1 SGHNT and CDR2 YENEEA. The CDR3 totals 13 residues. Written as DNA, the CDR3 is TGTGCCAGCAGCCTCCAACAGGGACTTGAGCAGTTCTTC. Translating it yields CASSLQQGLEQFF.

V and J are TRBV6-2 or TRBV6-3 and TRBJ2-7; D remains unclear. The germline V gene encodes CDR1 MNHEY and CDR2 SVGEGT. The CDR3 extends over 15 amino acids. Trimming removed 2 bases at V and 2 bases at J, with 13 bases between. CDR3 loop: CASSYTPRRPYEQYF. The CDR3 DNA follows: TGTGCCAGCAGTTACACACCCAGAAGGCCCTACGAGCAGTACTTC.

This clonotype was counted a few times. This chain uses TRBV30 with TRBJ2-1; 13 bases match TRBD2. V lost 0 bases to trimming and J lost 6 bases; unmatched junction nucleotides: 2. The CDR3 is 15 residues long. Germline V gene sequence: CDR1 GTSNPN, CDR2 SVGIG (reference sequence). The CDR3 here is CAWSVGTSGANEQFF. DNA for the CDR3: TGTGCCTGGAGTGTAGGGACTAGCGGGGCCAATGAGCAGTTCTTC.

This clonotype was counted only a few times. The chain combines TRBV5-4 with TRBJ2-3; 7 positions match TRBD2. J gave up 0 bases and V 7 bases, and 5 bases lay outside the gene matches. The germline V gene encodes CDR1 SGHNT and CDR2 YYREEE (reference sequence). The CDR3 contains 14 residues. The CDR3 loop reads CASRAGGSTDTQYF. CDR3 DNA sequence: TGTGCCAGCCGCGCCGGGGGGAGCACAGATACGCAGTATTTT.

This chain connects TRBV6-2 or TRBV6-3 to TRBJ2-7; TRBD1 might be the D (6 bases). Germline lookup yields CDR1 MNHEY and CDR2 SVGEGT. With 0 bases removed from V and 6 bases from J, the gap between germline ends came to 12 bases. The CDR3 runs to 14 residues. The CDR3 DNA follows: TGTGCCAGCAGTTACTCATCAGGGGTCGGCGAGCAGTACTTC. Translating it yields CASSYSSGVGEQYF.

This clonotype was observed a handful of times. The J gene is TRBJ2-5, the V gene TRBV3-1, with a weak D call TRBD1 (6 bases). The CDR3 contains 17 residues. The germline V gene encodes CDR1 LGHDT and CDR2 YNNKEL (reference sequence). The V end was cut by 1 base, the J end by 4 bases, with 19 bases between. CDR3 coding DNA: TGTGCCAGCAGCCAAGGCGGCATGAATGGGGGCCTAGAGACCCAGTACTTC. Amino acids: CASSQGGMNGGLETQYF.

The table lists this clonotype with a few counts. This rearrangement joins TRBV20-1 to TRBJ2-7; tentative D call: TRBD1 (5 bases). The CDR3 sequence is 12 residues long. The germline V gene encodes CDR1 DFQATT and CDR2 SNEGSKA (reference sequence). Trimming took 0 bases from V and 7 from J, leaving 10 bases between them. CDR3 DNA: TGCAGTGCTAGAGAACCCAGGGCAGAGCAGTACTTC. Its protein is CSAREPRAEQYF.

This rearrangement joins TRBV18 to TRBJ2-3; D is perhaps TRBD1 (6 bases). Germline loops: CDR1 KGHSH, CDR2 LQKENI. The CDR3 has 16 residues. V dropped 2 bases and J dropped 4 bases, with 16 bases sitting between them. In nucleotides, the CDR3 is TGTGCCAGCTCACCAGGGACACCGTTGCGGGCAGATACGCAGTATTTT. As protein: CASSPGTPLRADTQYF.

This clonotype was recorded many times. Written as DNA, the CDR3 is TGTGCCAGCAGCCAATCCCCCGGGACAGGGGCAACGACCCAGTACTTC. Translated: CASSQSPGTGATTQYF. J is TRBJ2-5 and V is TRBV3-1, with 10 bases lining up with TRBD1. The CDR3 runs to 16 residues. The V gene's germline CDR1 is LGHDT and CDR2 YNNKEL (reference sequence). Trimming removed 2 bases from V and 7 bases from J; junction bases left unmatched: 10.